Here is one T cell receptor (beta chain) with its context. Treatment noted: randomized to nivolumab then ipilimumab (arm A) or the reverse (arm B). Patients had received no earlier DNA-damaging chemotherapy. From thawed PBMCs, live CD3+CD8+ cells negative for CD19 and CD56 were sorted. The data were obtained in a study of sequential checkpoint blockade in melanoma. Study-level background: Randomization was 1:1 between first-line nivolumab→ipilimumab and ipilimumab→nivolumab. Maintenance nivolumab came after either treatment sequence.

Germline-derived CDR1 and CDR2 are SGHAT and FQNNGV. The CDR3 has 12 amino acids. The repertoire was sequenced with immunoSEQ multiplex PCR; TCRdb's copy has only in-frame clones and lacks some. Here the sample spans more than 25,000 clones, roughly nine tenths being singletons. This TCR came from a human donor with melanoma. The source was CD8+ T cells sorted from blood (inferred from file names), collected from a patient given nivolumab and ipilimumab in sequence. The chain is built from TRBV11-2 and TRBJ2-5; D may be TRBD1 (6 bases). The end of the DNA is better explained by TRBJ2-7, so the J call may be wrong. This CDR3 is CASSPGQYEQYF. In nucleotides, the CDR3 is TGTGCCAGCAGCCCCGGACAGTACGAGCAGTACTTC.